The clone carrying this TCR beta chain was observed a few times. Its antigen is unknown. No patient escaped relapse after autologous stem cell transplantation, and brentuximab vedotin exposure varied. This sample is drawn from a study of PD-1 blockade in classical Hodgkin lymphoma. The study's findings and limits: Complete responders possessed baseline diversity comparable to newly diagnosed patients.

This table comes from immunoSEQ multiplex PCR, and its TCRdb copy is limited to in-frame clones, with some not included. The data contain approximately 99,000 clones, around 89% of them singletons. The CDR3 is 13 residues long. In germline, CDR1 is MNHEY, CDR2 SVGAGI. V dropped 0 bases and J dropped 2 bases, with 5 bases sitting between them. The specimen comprised peripheral blood mononuclear cells (PBMCs), sampled before the second cycle of nivolumab. The chain recombines TRBV6-5 with TRBJ2-7, with unresolved D. The sequence derives from a human donor with classical Hodgkin lymphoma. The CDR3 here is CASSYSGPYEQYF. CDR3 in DNA: TGTGCCAGCAGTTACTCAGGTCCCTACGAGCAGTACTTC.